This T cell receptor (beta chain) was recorded in a study of blood T cell repertoires in COVID-19. This clone was observed a single time. Cohort placement rested on clinical history that participants reported themselves. CDR3 size: 14 residues. V lost 6 bases and J lost 0; bases outside the gene matches: 4. Germline V gene sequence: CDR1 MNHEY, CDR2 SVGAGI. Profiled with immunoSEQ multiplex PCR; TCRdb holds only in-frame clones, not every one. The top ten clones hold roughly 3% of a sample with a few hundred thousand clones, 80% to 90% of them seen once. This rearrangement joins TRBV6-5 to TRBJ2-5; 7 positions match TRBD1. Sequencing used PBMCs or T cells enriched from blood (not recorded which). The source is a woman aged 40 to 50 who had been exposed to COVID-19. CDR3 bases: TGTGCCAGCAGCTCGGGACAGAACCAAGAGACCCAGTACTTC. Translation: CASSSGQNQETQYF.